Sequencing of this T cell receptor (beta chain) was carried out in a study of blood T cells in healthy people across ages (dated by TCRdb to 2014 to 2015). In terms of the full investigation: In model experiments, template switching captured about one uniquely barcoded TCR beta cDNA molecule for every two T cells. Four age groups were formed from the donors: young (average about 17 years), middle-aged (around 39), aged (approximately 60) and long-lived (less than 85). To avoid experimental bias, donors of different ages were distributed randomly across sequencing lanes. The study analyzed two additional independent replicas of 1 million unique cDNA reads from the same blood draw for two donors, one aged 18 to 29 and one aged 80 or older. The study measured age-related changes in TCR beta repertoire diversity using deep sequencing normalized with unique cDNA molecular identifiers. The paper's findings and limits, for the study overall: Donor CMV infection status was unknown, potentially confounding age-related changes in expanded clonotypes. Compared with the aged group, more naive CD4+ T cells, fewer expanded clones and increased TCR diversity were shown by the long-lived group, suggesting age selection. The percentage of naive T cells measured by flow cytometry correlated strongly with observed TCR beta diversity. Estimates of total diversity from one million sequenced T cells were regarded as lower bounds and underestimates. As age increased, observed TCR beta diversity per million T cells dropped in a roughly linear way, and a significant reduction was already evident by age 40. Since profiling was done on bulk unsorted PBMCs, naive and antigen-experienced compartments could not be conclusively compared.

The CDR3 goes from the cysteine to the phenylalanine over 15 residues. Just the 45-base CDR3 DNA is kept, in frame starting at base 1. From V the trimming removes 7 bases and from J it removes 1 base, while the gene matches leave 6 bases of the junction unaccounted for. Looking up the germline V gene yields CDR1 SGHRS and CDR2 YFSETQ. Library preparation was by 5' RACE. The sample was run on an Illumina HiSeq 2500. The second PCR ran for roughly 6 to 11 cycles and used a J-beta primer mix along with a sample-barcoded 5' primer. A template-switch 5' adaptor carrying 12 random nucleotides introduced a unique molecular identifier onto each TCR beta cDNA molecule. Each sample yielded at least 3 million CDR3-containing paired-end reads. All of the RNA was converted into first-strand cDNA using the Mint cDNA synthesis kit, with a TRBC-specific oligonucleotide serving as the primer. Following uracil-DNA glycosylase treatment, all cDNA underwent a first 18-cycle PCR with the universal primers M1SS and BC2_uni_R. Per the source publication's procedure: For normalization, 1 million high-quality reads, each with a distinct molecular identifier, were randomly selected from each sample. Reads sharing molecular identifiers were discarded rather than binned into consensus sequences. CDR3 identification, clonotype clustering and error correction used MiTCR with a Q25 quality threshold and the strictest error-elimination algorithm. A nonparametric unseen species model with Euler transformation was used to estimate a lower bound on total TCR beta diversity. TCRdb itself trimmed the public reads at Q25 with fastp, ran MiXCR and retained productive beta chains. Records with the same CDR3 protein are collapsed into one entry carrying the most frequent genes and DNA. TCRdb, not the authors, supplied the V and J calls. In this sample the table shows hundreds of thousands of distinct CDR3 sequences, 40% to 65% of which occur a single time. Less than 15% of the sample comes from the top ten.

Of note for this clonotype: Its binding antigen is unknown. Base qualities are not recorded, but no much larger clone differs from it by a single base.

Systemically healthy Caucasian individuals from Russia, 39 in total and aged about 6 to 100 years, were included as donors. About 10 milliliters of peripheral blood were drawn from each donor into EDTA-treated Vacutainer tubes. Ficoll-Paque density-gradient centrifugation was used to isolate PBMCs, with at least 7 million obtained per sample. Total RNA was extracted from PBMCs with Trizol reagent, with at least 6 micrograms obtained per sample. For every donor, an aliquot of PBMCs went through flow cytometry to measure the percentages of naive CD45RAhigh/CD27high T cells. This TCR derives from a woman of 80 years or more in good health. Sequencing input: blood. The sequence joins TRBV5-1 to TRBJ2-2; 8 nucleotides in the junction match TRBD1. The DNA reads as follows: TGCGCCAGCCGAGATGGGACAGGGAACACCGGGGAGCTGTTTTTT. Translated, this is CASRDGTGNTGELFF.